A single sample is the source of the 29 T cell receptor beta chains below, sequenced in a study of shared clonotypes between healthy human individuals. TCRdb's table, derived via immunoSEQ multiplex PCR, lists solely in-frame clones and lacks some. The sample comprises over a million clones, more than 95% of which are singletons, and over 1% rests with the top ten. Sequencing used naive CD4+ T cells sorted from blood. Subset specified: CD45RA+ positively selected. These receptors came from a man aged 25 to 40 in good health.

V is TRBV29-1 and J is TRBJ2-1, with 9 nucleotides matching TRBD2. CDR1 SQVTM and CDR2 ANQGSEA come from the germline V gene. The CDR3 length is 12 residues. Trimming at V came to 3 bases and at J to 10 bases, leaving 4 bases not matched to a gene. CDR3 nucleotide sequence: TGCAGCGTTGAGGCGGGAGGGGAAGAGCAGTTCTTC. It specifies CSVEAGGEEQFF.

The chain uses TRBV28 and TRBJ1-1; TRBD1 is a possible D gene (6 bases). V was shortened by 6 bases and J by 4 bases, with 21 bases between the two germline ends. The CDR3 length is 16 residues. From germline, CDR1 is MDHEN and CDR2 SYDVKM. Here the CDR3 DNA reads TGTGCCAGCAGCCCTTGGGGGGGCGCGGGGGGCACTGAAGCTTTCTTT. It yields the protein CASSPWGGAGGTEAFF.

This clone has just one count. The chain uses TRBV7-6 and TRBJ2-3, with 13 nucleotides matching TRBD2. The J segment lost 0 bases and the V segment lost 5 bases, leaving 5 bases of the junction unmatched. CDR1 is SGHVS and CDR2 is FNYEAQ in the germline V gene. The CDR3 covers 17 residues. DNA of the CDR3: TGTGCCAGCAGCCAGGGGACTAGCGGGGCCAGCACAGATACGCAGTATTTT. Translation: CASSQGTSGASTDTQYF.

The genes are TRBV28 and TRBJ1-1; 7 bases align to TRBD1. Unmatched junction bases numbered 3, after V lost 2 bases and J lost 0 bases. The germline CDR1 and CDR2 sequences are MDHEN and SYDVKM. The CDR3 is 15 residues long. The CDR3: CASSLPTGMNTEAFF. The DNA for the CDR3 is TGTGCCAGCAGTTTACCGACAGGGATGAACACTGAAGCTTTCTTT. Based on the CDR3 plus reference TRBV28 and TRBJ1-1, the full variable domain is DVKVTQSSRYLVKRTGEKVFLECVQDMDHENMFWYRQDPGLGLRLIYFSYDVKMKEKGDIPEGYSVSREKKERFSLILESASTNQTSMYLCASSLPTGMNTEAFFGQGTRLTVV.

CDR3 bases: TGTGCCAGCAGCTCAGGGGTAGCGCAAGATACGCAGTATTTT. Amino acid sequence: CASSSGVAQDTQYF. The rearrangement uses TRBV5-8 and TRBJ2-3; tentative D call: TRBD1 (6 bases). Germline lookup yields CDR1 SGHTS and CDR2 YDEGEE. The CDR3 spans 14 residues. With 3 bases removed from V and 5 bases from J, the gap between germline ends came to 13 bases.

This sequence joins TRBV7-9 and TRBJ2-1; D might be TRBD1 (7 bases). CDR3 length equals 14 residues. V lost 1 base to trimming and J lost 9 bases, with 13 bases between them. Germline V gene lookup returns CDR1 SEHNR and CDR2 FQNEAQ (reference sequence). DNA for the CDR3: TGTGCCAGCAGCTTAGTGGAGGGGGCGAGTGAGCAGTTCTTC. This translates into CASSLVEGASEQFF.

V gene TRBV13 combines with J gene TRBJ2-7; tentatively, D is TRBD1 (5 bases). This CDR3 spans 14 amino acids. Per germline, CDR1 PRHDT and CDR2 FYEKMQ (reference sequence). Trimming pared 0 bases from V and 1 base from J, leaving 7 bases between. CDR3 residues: CASSLGRVSYEQYF. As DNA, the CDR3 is TGTGCCAGCAGCTTAGGCAGGGTATCCTACGAGCAGTACTTC. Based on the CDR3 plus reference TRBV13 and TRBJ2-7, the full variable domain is AAGVIQSPRHLIKEKRETATLKCYPIPRHDTVYWYQQGPGQDPQFLISFYEKMQSDKGSIPDRFSAQQFSDYHSELNMSSLELGDSALYFCASSLGRVSYEQYFGPGTRLTVT.

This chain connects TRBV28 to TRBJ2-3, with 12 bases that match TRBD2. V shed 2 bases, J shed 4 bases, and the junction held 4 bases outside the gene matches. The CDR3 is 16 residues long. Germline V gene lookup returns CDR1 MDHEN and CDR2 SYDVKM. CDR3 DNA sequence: TGTGCCAGCAGTTTAACTAGCGGGAGGCTCGCAGATACGCAGTATTTT. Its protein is CASSLTSGRLADTQYF. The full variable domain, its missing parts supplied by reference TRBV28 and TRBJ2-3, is DVKVTQSSRYLVKRTGEKVFLECVQDMDHENMFWYRQDPGLGLRLIYFSYDVKMKEKGDIPEGYSVSREKKERFSLILESASTNQTSMYLCASSLTSGRLADTQYFGPGTRLTVL.

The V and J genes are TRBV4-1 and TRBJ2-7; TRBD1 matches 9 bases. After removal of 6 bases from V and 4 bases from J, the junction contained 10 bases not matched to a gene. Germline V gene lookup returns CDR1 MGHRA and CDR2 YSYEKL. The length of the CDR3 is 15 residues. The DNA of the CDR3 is TGCGCCAGCAGGCAAATAGGGACAGGGAATTACGAGCAGTACTTC. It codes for CASRQIGTGNYEQYF.

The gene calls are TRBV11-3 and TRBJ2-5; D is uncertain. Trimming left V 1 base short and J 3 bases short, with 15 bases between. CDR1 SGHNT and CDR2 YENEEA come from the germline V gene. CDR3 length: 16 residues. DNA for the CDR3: TGTGCCAGCAGCTTAGCGACGCGACACCGAGAAGAGACCCAGTACTTC. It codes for CASSLATRHREETQYF.

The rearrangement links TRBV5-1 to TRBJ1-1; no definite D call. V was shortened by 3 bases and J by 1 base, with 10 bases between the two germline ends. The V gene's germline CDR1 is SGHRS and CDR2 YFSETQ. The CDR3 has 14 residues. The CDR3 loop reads CASSYWAGNTEAFF. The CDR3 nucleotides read TGCGCCAGCAGCTATTGGGCAGGGAACACTGAAGCTTTCTTT.

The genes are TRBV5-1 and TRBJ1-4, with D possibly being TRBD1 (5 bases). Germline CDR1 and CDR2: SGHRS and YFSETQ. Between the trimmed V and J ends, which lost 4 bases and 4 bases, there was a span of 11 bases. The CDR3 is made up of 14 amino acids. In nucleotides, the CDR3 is TGCGCCAGCAGCGACGACAGAAGTAATGAAAAACTGTTTTTT. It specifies CASSDDRSNEKLFF.

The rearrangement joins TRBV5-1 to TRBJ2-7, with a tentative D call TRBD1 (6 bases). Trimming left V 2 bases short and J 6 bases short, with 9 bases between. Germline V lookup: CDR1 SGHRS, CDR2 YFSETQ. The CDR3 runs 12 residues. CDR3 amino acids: CASSLPGVEQYF. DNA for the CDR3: TGCGCCAGCAGCTTACCAGGGGTCGAGCAGTACTTC.

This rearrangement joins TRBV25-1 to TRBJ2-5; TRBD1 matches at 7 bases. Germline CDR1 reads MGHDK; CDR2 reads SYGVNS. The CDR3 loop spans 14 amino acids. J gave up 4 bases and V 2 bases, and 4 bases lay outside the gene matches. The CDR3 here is CASSETYRGETQYF. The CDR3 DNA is TGTGCCAGCAGTGAAACTTACAGGGGAGAGACCCAGTACTTC.

The CDR3 here is CASGQGTRVDEQFF. As DNA, the CDR3 is TGTGCCAGCGGACAAGGGACTAGGGTCGATGAGCAGTTCTTC. This chain links TRBV2 with TRBJ2-1; 8 nucleotides align to TRBD2. The CDR3 loop spans 14 amino acids. Germline assignment: CDR1 SNHLY and CDR2 FYNNEI. Germline trimming cut 8 bases from V and 8 bases from J; bases unmatched to any gene: 11.

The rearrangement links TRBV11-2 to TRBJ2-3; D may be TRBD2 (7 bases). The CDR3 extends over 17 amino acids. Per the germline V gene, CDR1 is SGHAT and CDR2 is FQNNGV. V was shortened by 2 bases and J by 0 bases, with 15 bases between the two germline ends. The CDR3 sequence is CASSLRGGAQSTDTQYF. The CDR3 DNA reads TGTGCCAGCAGCTTAAGGGGGGGGGCGCAGAGCACAGATACGCAGTATTTT.

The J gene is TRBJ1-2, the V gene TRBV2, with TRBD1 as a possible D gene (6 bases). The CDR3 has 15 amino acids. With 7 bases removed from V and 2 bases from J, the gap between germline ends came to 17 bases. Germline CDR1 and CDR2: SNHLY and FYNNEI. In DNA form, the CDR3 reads TGTGCCAGCATCCCTCAAGGGGGAGCGAACTATGGCTACACCTTC. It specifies CASIPQGGANYGYTF.

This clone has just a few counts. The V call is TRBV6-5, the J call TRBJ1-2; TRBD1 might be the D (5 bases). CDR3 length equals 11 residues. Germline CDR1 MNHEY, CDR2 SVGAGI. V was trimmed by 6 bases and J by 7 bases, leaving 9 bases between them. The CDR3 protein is CASRWGGGYTF. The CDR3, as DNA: TGTGCCAGCAGGTGGGGGGGTGGCTACACCTTC.

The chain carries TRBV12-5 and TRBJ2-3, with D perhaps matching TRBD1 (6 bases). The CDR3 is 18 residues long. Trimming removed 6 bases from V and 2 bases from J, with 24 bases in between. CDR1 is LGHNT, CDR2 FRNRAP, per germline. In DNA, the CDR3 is TGTGCTAGTGGCACGAACCCCCGTGGGACACTTCTCACAGATACGCAGTATTTT. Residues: CASGTNPRGTLLTDTQYF.

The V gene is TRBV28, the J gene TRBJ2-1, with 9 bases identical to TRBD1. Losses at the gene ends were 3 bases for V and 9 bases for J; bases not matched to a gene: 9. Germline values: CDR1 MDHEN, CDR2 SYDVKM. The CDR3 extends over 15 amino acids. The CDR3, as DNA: TGTGCCAGCAGTTTTCGGGACAGGGTCCGAGTTGAGCAGTTCTTC. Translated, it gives CASSFRDRVRVEQFF.

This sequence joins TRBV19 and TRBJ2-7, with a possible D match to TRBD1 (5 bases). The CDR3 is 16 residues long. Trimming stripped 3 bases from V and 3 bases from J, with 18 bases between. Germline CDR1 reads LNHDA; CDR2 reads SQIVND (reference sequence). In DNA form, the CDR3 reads TGTGCCAGTAGTATGGGGCAGAAACCCGGACGCTACGAGCAGTACTTC. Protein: CASSMGQKPGRYEQYF.

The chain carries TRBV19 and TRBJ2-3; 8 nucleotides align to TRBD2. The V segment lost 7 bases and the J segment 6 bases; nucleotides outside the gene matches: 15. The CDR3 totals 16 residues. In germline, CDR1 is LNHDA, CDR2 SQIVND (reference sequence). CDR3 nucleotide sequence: TGTGCCAGTACATTCAGGGTAGCGGGGCACTCGGATACGCAGTATTTT. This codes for CASTFRVAGHSDTQYF.

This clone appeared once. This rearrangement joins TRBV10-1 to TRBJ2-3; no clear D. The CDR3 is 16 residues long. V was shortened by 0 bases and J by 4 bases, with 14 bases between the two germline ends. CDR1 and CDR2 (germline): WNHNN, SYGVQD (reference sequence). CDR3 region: CASSESPRPSADTQYF. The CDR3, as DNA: TGCGCCAGCAGTGAGTCCCCCAGACCATCGGCAGATACGCAGTATTTT.

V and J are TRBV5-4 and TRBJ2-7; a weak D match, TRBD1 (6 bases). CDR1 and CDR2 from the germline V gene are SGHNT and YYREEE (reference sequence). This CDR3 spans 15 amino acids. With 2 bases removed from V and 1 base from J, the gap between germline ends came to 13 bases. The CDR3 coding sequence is TGTGCCAGCAGCTTCGAGGGGGTACGGTCCTACGAGCAGTACTTC. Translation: CASSFEGVRSYEQYF.

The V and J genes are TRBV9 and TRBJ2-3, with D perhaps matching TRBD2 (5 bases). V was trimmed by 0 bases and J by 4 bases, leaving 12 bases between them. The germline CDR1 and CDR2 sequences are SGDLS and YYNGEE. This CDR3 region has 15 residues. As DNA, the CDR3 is TGTGCCAGCAGCGTAGATGCGGGCGGCGCAGATACGCAGTATTTT. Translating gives CASSVDAGGADTQYF.

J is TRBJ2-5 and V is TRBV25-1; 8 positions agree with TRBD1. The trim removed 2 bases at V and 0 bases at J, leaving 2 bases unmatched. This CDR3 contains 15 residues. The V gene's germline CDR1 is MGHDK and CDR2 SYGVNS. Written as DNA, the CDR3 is TGTGCCAGCAGTGAACAGGGGGCGCACCAAGAGACCCAGTACTTC. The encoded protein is CASSEQGAHQETQYF.

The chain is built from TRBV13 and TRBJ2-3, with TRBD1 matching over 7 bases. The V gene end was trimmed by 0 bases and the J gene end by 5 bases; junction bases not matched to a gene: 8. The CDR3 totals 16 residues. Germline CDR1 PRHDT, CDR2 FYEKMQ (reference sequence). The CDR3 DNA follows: TGTGCCAGCAGCTTAGGCCTTGACAGGGCGAGAGATACGCAGTATTTT. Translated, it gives CASSLGLDRARDTQYF. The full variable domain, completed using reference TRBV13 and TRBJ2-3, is AAGVIQSPRHLIKEKRETATLKCYPIPRHDTVYWYQQGPGQDPQFLISFYEKMQSDKGSIPDRFSAQQFSDYHSELNMSSLELGDSALYFCASSLGLDRARDTQYFGPGTRLTVL.

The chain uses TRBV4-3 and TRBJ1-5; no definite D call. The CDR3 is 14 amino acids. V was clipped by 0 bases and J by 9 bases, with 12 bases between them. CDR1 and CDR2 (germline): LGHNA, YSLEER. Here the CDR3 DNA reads TGCGCCAGCAGCCAAGACACCCGAGTGGGGCCCCAGCATTTT. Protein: CASSQDTRVGPQHF.

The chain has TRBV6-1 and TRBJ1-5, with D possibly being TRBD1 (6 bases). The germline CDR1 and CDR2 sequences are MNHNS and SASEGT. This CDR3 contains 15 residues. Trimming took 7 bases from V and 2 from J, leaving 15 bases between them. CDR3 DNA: TGTGCCAGCACACCCAGGGGCGGCGGCAATCAGCCCCAGCATTTT. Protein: CASTPRGGGNQPQHF.